This record covers a single T cell receptor beta chain. The data originate from a study of blood T cell repertoires in COVID-19. Study background: COVID-19 samples, acute and convalescent, were from the United States, Italy and Spain. T cells, B-cell-depleted T cells, or PBMCs supplied cDNA or gDNA.

Authors' methods: Nucleated cell number was recorded as an estimate derived from reference gene primer amplification. Assay: immunoSEQ multiplex PCR; the TCRdb copy retains only in-frame clones and omits some. V, J and clone size are those of that table, while D and trimming were read from the DNA. The data show about 52,000 clones, 90% seen once. V shed 5 bases and J 1 base; nucleotides not matched to a gene: 3. The CDR3 contains 15 residues. Germline CDR1 and CDR2: MDHEN and SYDVKM. The sample comprised peripheral blood. The rearrangement uses TRBV28 and TRBJ1-5, with 9 bases aligning to TRBD1. This clonotype originated in a human donor in a cohort sampled during active COVID-19. The CDR3 region is CASSMTGGSNQPQHF. The CDR3 nucleotides read TGTGCCAGCAGTATGACAGGGGGAAGCAATCAGCCCCAGCATTTT.